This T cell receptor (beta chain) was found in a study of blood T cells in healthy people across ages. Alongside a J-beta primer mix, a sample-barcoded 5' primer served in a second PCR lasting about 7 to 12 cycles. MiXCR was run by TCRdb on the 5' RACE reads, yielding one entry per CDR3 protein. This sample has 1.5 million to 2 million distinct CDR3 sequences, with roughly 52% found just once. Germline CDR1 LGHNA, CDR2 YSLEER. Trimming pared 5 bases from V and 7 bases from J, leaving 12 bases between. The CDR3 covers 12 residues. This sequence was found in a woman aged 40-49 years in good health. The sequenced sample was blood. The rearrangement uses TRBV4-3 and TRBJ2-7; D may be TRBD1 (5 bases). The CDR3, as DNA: TGCGCCAGCAGCATAGGGGCCGGTGAGCAGTACTTC. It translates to CASSIGAGEQYF.